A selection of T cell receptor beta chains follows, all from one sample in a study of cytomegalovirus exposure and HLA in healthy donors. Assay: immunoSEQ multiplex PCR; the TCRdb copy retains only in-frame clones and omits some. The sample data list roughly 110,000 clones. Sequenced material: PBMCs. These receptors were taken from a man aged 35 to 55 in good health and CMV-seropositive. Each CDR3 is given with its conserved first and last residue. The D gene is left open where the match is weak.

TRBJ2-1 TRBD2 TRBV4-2 TGTGCCAGCAGCCGTGTAGCAGCGGGAGGCACCTACAATGAGCAGTTCTTC CASSRVAAGGTYNEQFF
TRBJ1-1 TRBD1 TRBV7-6 TGTGCCAGCAGCTTTAAAACAGGGGGGACCACTGAAGCTTTCTTT CASSFKTGGTTEAFF
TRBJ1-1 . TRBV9 TGTGCCAGCAGCTATTACGTTGAGGGTACTGGGGCTTTCTTT CASSYYVEGTGAFF
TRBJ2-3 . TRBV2 TGTGCCAGCAGGACGACAGGCGGAGGAGATACGCAGTATTTT CASRTTGGGDTQYF
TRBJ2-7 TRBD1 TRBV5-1 TGCGCCAGCTCCCCCGACAGGGACGAGCAGTACTTC CASSPDRDEQYF
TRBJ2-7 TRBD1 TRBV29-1 TGCAGCGTTGTTGGTCTAGAAAACAGGGGCTACGAGCAGTACTTC CSVVGLENRGYEQYF
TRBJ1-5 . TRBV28 TGTGCCAGCACCTCCGGACACCTCAATCAGCCCCAGCATTTT CASTSGHLNQPQHF
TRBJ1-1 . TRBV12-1 TGTGCCAGCAGCTTAAAGTTAGGGGTGAACACTGAAGCTTTCTTT CASSLKLGVNTEAFF
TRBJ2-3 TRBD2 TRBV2 TGTGCCAGCAGCTGGGGACTAGCGGGGGGGACAGATACGCAGTATTTT CASSWGLAGGTDTQYF
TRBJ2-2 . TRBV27 TGTGCCAGCGCGCCCGGGGAATCCACTCCCGGGGAGCTGTTTTTT CASAPGESTPGELFF
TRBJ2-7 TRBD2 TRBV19 TGTGCCAGTAGTATTGGACTAGCGGGAGTTACCTACGAGCAGTACTTC CASSIGLAGVTYEQYF
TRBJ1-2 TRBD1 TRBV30 TGTGCCTGGAGGACAGGGGGCCTTAACTATGGCTACACCTTC CAWRTGGLNYGYTF
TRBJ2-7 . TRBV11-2 TGTGCCAGCAGCTCCTCTCCGGGACAATCCTACGAGCAGTACTTC CASSSSPGQSYEQYF
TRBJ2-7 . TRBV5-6 TGTGCCAGCAGCCGGGCAATGGGGCAGAACTACGAGCAGTACTTC CASSRAMGQNYEQYF
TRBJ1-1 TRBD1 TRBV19 TGTGCCAGTAGTCTGCCGGGACAGAGAAACACTGAAGCTTTCTTT CASSLPGQRNTEAFF
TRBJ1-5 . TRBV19 TGTGCCAGTAGTATCGCCCAAGCCGTCAATCAGCCCCAGCATTTT CASSIAQAVNQPQHF
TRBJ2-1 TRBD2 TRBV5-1 TGCGCCAGCAGCTTATCGACTAGCGGGAGCTTCCACAATGAGCAGTTCTTC CASSLSTSGSFHNEQFF
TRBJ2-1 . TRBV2 TGTGCCAGCAGTGAAGCGCGGGGCGGGCAGTTCTTC CASSEARGGQFF
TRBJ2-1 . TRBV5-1 TGCGCCAGCAGCTTGAGCAGGGCCTACAATGAGCAGTTCTTC CASSLSRAYNEQFF
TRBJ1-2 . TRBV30 TGTGCCCGACTCTCTACTGACTACACCTTC CARLSTDYTF
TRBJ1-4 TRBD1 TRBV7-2 TGTGCCAGCAGCATGACGACAGGGGGAGAGGAAAAACTGTTTTTT CASSMTTGGEEKLFF
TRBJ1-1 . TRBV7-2 TGTGCCAGCAGCCCGCGGACAGTGACTGAAGCTTTCTTT CASSPRTVTEAFF
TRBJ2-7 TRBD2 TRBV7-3 TGTGCCAGCAGCTTGGGGAGGGGTCCCTACGAGCAGTACTTC CASSLGRGPYEQYF
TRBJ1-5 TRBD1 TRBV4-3 TGCGCCAGCAGCGTCAACAGGGGAGCAAAGCAGCCCCAGCATTTT CASSVNRGAKQPQHF
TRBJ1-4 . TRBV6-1 TGTGCCAGCAGTGAAGCTGGGGCGACAACTAATGAAAAACTGTTTTTT CASSEAGATTNEKLFF
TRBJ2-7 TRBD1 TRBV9 TGTGCCAGCTCTTTGGGACAGGGCTACGAGCAGTACTTC CASSLGQGYEQYF
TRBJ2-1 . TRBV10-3 TGTGCCACATATAGACAGAGCCACAATGAGCAGTTCTTC CATYRQSHNEQFF
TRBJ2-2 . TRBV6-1 TGTGCCAGCAGTGTTAGAGGTTCCGGGGAGCTGTTTTTT CASSVRGSGELFF
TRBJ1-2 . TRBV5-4 TGTGCCAGCAGCTTGAGGACACGCTCTAACTATGGCTACACCTTC CASSLRTRSNYGYTF
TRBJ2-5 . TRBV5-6 TGTGCCAGCAGCTTGGGACAACTCCAAGAGACCCGGTACTTC CASSLGQLQETRYF
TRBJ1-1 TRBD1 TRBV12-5 TGTGCTAGTGGTTTGGTAGGACAGGGGGCGCCTCCTGAAGCTTTCTTT CASGLVGQGAPPEAFF
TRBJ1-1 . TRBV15 TGTGCCACCAGCAACGTGACACCAGGCTTTTTCTTTGGAATGAACACTGAAGCTTTCTTT CATSNVTPGFFFGMNTEAFF
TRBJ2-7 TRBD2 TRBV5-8 TGTGCCAGCAGCGACCTAGGACTAGCGGGAGTTTTTATCTACGAGCAGTACTTC CASSDLGLAGVFIYEQYF
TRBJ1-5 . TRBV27 TGTGCCAGCAGTCAGAGACAGCTAAATCAGCCCCAGCATTTT CASSQRQLNQPQHF
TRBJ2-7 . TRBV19 TGTGCCAGTAGTTTTAGCGGGACAGTCTACGAGCAGTACTTC CASSFSGTVYEQYF
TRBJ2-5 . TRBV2 TGTGCCAGCAACCTCAGGGAAGAGACCCAGTACTTC CASNLREETQYF
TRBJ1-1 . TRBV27 TGTGCCAGCAGTCCCAGGGTCCGTTTGAACACTGAAGCTTTCTTT CASSPRVRLNTEAFF
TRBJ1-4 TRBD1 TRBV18 TGTGCCAGCTCCCGCACAGGGGCAACTAATGAAAAACTGTTTTTT CASSRTGATNEKLFF
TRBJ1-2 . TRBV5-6 TGTGCCAGCAGCTTAACTGGCGGTAAGAACTATGGCTACACCTTC CASSLTGGKNYGYTF
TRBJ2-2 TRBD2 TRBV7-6 TGTGCCAGCAGCCCGACTAGCGGACCCGTGGGCGGGGAGCTGTTTTTT CASSPTSGPVGGELFF
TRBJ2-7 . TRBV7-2 TGTGCCAGCAGCTTATTCGGGGGCTACGAGCAGTACTTC CASSLFGGYEQYF
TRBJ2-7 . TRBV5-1 TGCGCCAGCAGCTTCGAGCGGGCCTTCACCTACGAGCAGTACTTC CASSFERAFTYEQYF
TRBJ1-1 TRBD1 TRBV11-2 TGTGCCAGCAGCTACCGGGACAGTTACACTGAAGCTTTCTTT CASSYRDSYTEAFF
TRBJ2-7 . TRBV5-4 TGTGCCAGCAGCTTGGCGGCGTCGGGGGAGCAGTACTTC CASSLAASGEQYF
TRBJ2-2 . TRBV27 TGTGCCAGCCTGGGACAGGCGGGGGAACGCGCCGGGGAGCTGTTTTTT CASLGQAGERAGELFF